This T cell receptor beta chain appears in the sequencing data of a study of identical twins. This clonotype appeared a few times. Template switching added a universal primer site; cDNA carried unique molecular identifiers. TCRdb re-analysed the 5' RACE reads in MiXCR, keeping a single row per CDR3 protein. In the table there are under 250,000 distinct CDR3 sequences, less than 8% of which are singletons. The same specimen was also included in a second study, on yellow fever vaccine responses in identical twins.

The sequenced material came from memory (CD45RO+) T cells sorted from blood. The clonotype originates from a woman under 30 in good health.

The chain's CDR3 is CASSYSILGNTIYF. DNA for the CDR3: TGTGCCAGCAGTTACTCGATTTTAGGAAACACCATATATTTT. J is TRBJ1-3 and V is TRBV6-5; D uncertain. CDR3 length: 14 residues. Germline V gives CDR1 MNHEY, CDR2 SVGAGI. The V and J ends lost 0 bases and 4 bases respectively, with 7 bases between them.